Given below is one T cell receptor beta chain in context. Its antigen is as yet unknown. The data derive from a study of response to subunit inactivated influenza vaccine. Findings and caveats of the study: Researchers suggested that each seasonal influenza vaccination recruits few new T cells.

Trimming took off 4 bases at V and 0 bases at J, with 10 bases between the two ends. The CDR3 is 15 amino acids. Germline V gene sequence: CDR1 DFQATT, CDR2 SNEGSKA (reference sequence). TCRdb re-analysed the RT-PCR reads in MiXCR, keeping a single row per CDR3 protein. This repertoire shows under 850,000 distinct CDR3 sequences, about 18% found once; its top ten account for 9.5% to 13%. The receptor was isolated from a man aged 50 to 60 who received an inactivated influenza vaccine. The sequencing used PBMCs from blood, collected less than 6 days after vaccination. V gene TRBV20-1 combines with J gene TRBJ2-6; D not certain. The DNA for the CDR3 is TGCAGTGCTATTGGACGTCTCTCTGGGGCCAACGTCCTGACTTTC. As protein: CSAIGRLSGANVLTF.